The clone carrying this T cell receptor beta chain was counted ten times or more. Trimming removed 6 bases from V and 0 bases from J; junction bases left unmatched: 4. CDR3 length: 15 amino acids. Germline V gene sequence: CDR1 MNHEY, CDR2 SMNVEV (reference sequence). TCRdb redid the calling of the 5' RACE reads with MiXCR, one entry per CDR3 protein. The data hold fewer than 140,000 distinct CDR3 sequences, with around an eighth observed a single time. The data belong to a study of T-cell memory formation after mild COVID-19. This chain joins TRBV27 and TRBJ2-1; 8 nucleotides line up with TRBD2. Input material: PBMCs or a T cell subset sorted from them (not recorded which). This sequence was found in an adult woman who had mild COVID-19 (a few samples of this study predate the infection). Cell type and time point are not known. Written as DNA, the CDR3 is TGTGCCAGCAGCTATAGCGGGGACTCCTACAATGAGCAGTTCTTC. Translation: CASSYSGDSYNEQFF.